This T cell receptor (beta chain) was sequenced for a study of blood T cell repertoires in COVID-19. Study as a whole: Whether acute or convalescent, the COVID-19 samples came from the United States, Italy and Spain.

In the authors' workflow: Estimates of nucleated cell counts were drawn from the amplification of reference gene primers. Profiling relied on immunoSEQ multiplex PCR, and the TCRdb table lists in-frame clones only, not all of them. That table gives V, J and clone size, and the DNA gave D and trimming. This sample carries 250,000 to 300,000 clones, 70% to 75% of them seen once, and the ten largest clones take 3% to 3.5%. The CDR3 totals 12 residues. Germline V gene lookup returns CDR1 LGHNT and CDR2 FRNRAP. V dropped 6 bases and J dropped 3; count of bases not matched to a gene: 1. This TCR was sampled from a woman aged 80 or over with acute or convalescent COVID-19. The sample consisted of peripheral blood. The chain combines TRBV12-5 with TRBJ1-2; TRBD1 matches at 7 bases. For the CDR3, the DNA is TGTGCTAGTGGCCAGGGGGACTATGGCTACACCTTC. This codes for CASGQGDYGYTF. The variable domain in full, with the rest retrieved from reference TRBV12-5 and TRBJ1-2, is DARVTQTPRHKVTEMGQEVTMRCQPILGHNTVFWYRQTMMQGLELLAYFRNRAPLDDSGMPKDRFSAEMPDATLATLKIQPSEPRDSAVYFCASGQGDYGYTFGSGTRLTVV.